The rows below give T cell receptor beta chains drawn from one sample of a study of type 1 regulatory T cells. Their recognized antigens are unknown. TCRdb reprocessed the reads with MiXCR, giving one entry per CDR3 protein. The sample contains tens of thousands of distinct CDR3 sequences, 20% to 25% of which appear only once. The sequenced sample consisted of cultured type 1 regulatory T (Tr1) cells, either the whole culture or a sorted fraction (not recorded which). The receptors derive from a human donor in good health. The CDR3 runs from the conserved cysteine through the conserved F or W. The D gene is left open where the match is weak. Clone size is given for some rows only: seen once, a few or many times, or a class if the clone is expanded.

>TRBJ2-2|NA|TRBV27|TRBD2
TGTGCCAGCGGAGAGAGACTAGCGGAAACCGGGGAGCTGTTTTTT
CASGERLAETGELFF
>TRBJ2-7|NA|TRBV10-3|TRBD1
TGTGCCATCAGTGATGGACAGGGCTACGAGCAGTACTTC
CAISDGQGYEQYF
>TRBJ2-7|NA|TRBV7-2|TRBD1
TGTGCCAGCAGCGCAGACCGGGACAGCACGCTCTACGAGCAGTACTTC
CASSADRDSTLYEQYF
>TRBJ2-2|few|TRBV11-3|NA
TGTGCCAGCAGCATGGGACCGAACACCGGGGAGCTGTTTTTT
CASSMGPNTGELFF
>TRBJ1-1|few|TRBV11-1|NA
TGTGCCAGCAGCACGAGAGTGGGGGTTGAAGCTTTCTTT
CASSTRVGVEAFF
>TRBJ1-4|NA|TRBV5-1|NA
TGCGCCAGCAGCACAGGACAGAGAGCTAATGAAAAACTGTTTTTT
CASSTGQRANEKLFF
>TRBJ2-1|NA|TRBV10-3|NA
TGTGCCATCAGTGCTCATCAAGGGAGGCTATCGAATGAGCAGTTCTTC
CAISAHQGRLSNEQFF
>TRBJ2-7|many|TRBV20-1|TRBD2
TGCAGTGCTAGGAGTCTAGCGGGAGTATTCTCCTACGAGCAGTACTTC
CSARSLAGVFSYEQYF
>TRBJ2-7|NA|TRBV28|NA
TGTGCCAGCAGTTCCGAACCGACTCTTACCTACGAGCAGTACTTC
CASSSEPTLTYEQYF
>TRBJ2-1|NA|TRBV7-3|NA
TGTGCCAGCAGCTTAAGGAGTCCGGGAGCAGGCAATGAGCAGTTCTTC
CASSLRSPGAGNEQFF
>TRBJ2-5|few|TRBV20-1|NA
TGCAGTGCTAGTAGTGGGTCTGCCCAGTACTTC
CSASSGSAQYF
>TRBJ2-1|NA|TRBV7-9|NA
TGTGCCAGCAGCTTAGAGAGAGGCGGGATGAGTTCCTACAATGAGCAGTTCTTC
CASSLERGGMSSYNEQFF
>TRBJ2-1|NA|TRBV24-1|NA
TGTGCCACCAGTGAGAGGAGCGAGCAGTTCTTC
CATSERSEQFF
>TRBJ2-7|few|TRBV12-3/TRBV12-4|NA
TGTGCCAGCAGTATAGCCAGCGGGTTGGCCTACGAGCAGTACTTC
CASSIASGLAYEQYF
>TRBJ2-7|few|TRBV5-1|TRBD2
TGCGCCAGCAGCTTGGCCCCGACTAGCGGGATCCCCTACGAGCAGTACTTC
CASSLAPTSGIPYEQYF
>TRBJ1-5|few|TRBV27|NA
TGTGCCAGCAGTAGGGTACTAACCTTGGGTCAGCCCCAGCATTTT
CASSRVLTLGQPQHF
>TRBJ1-2|many|TRBV3-1|TRBD1
TGTGCCAGCAGCCACAGGGGGAATAACTATGGCTACACCTTC
CASSHRGNNYGYTF
>TRBJ2-1|few|TRBV29-1|TRBD1
TGCAGCGTTATGAGACAGGGACACAATGAGCAGTTCTTC
CSVMRQGHNEQFF
>TRBJ2-6|NA|TRBV20-1|TRBD1
TGCAGTGCTGGACAGGGTGCTGGGGCCAACGTCCTGACTTTC
CSAGQGAGANVLTF
>TRBJ1-5|NA|TRBV20-1|NA
TGCAGTGCTAAAAGGCCCAATCAGCCCCAGCATTTT
CSAKRPNQPQHF
>TRBJ2-2|NA|TRBV5-1|NA
TGCGCCAGCAGCCCGCGGGAAGCCGGGGAGCTGTTTTTT
CASSPREAGELFF
>TRBJ1-5|NA|TRBV9|NA
TGTGCCAGCAGCGTATCTTGGATAGATCAGCCCCAGCATTTT
CASSVSWIDQPQHF
>TRBJ2-1|few|TRBV7-7|TRBD1
TGTGCTAGCAGCCAGGACAGGGGGCGTTGGAATGAGCAGTTCTTC
CASSQDRGRWNEQFF
>TRBJ2-5|many|TRBV3-1|NA
TGTGCCAGCAGCCAGAAGGAGACCCAGTACTTC
CASSQKETQYF
>TRBJ2-2|few|TRBV5-1|NA
TGCGCCAGCAGGAGGGAGCCTTCCACCGGGGAGCTGTTTTTT
CASRREPSTGELFF
>TRBJ2-5|NA|TRBV10-3|NA
TGTGCCATCAGGGGCACAGCACAAGAGACCCAGTACTTC
CAIRGTAQETQYF
>TRBJ1-5|few|TRBV20-1|NA
TGCAGTGCTAGAGCGGGGGAAGGACAATATCAGCCCCAGCATTTT
CSARAGEGQYQPQHF
>TRBJ2-6|many|TRBV19|NA
TGTGCCAGTCATGATAGCTCTGGGGCCAACGTCCTGACTTTC
CASHDSSGANVLTF
>TRBJ2-3|NA|TRBV15|NA
TGTGCCACCAGCAGAGATTCGGGCGCAGATACGCAGTATTTT
CATSRDSGADTQYF
>TRBJ1-2|few|TRBV28|TRBD1
TGTGCCAGCAGTCAGACAGGGTGGGCTCTTCATGGCTACACCTTC
CASSQTGWALHGYTF
>TRBJ2-3|NA|TRBV12-3/TRBV12-4|TRBD1
TGTGCCAGCAGGCTTGGACAGGGCACAGATACGCAGTATTTT
CASRLGQGTDTQYF
>TRBJ2-7|many|TRBV27|TRBD1
TGTGCCAGCAGTCTGGACAGGGGGGGCTACGAGCAGTACTTC
CASSLDRGGYEQYF
>TRBJ2-3|few|TRBV20-1|TRBD1
TGCAGTGCTGAGAAGACAGGGAGCACAGATACGCAGTATTTT
CSAEKTGSTDTQYF
>TRBJ2-3|NA|TRBV6-5|TRBD1
TGTGCCAGCAGTTACTTGAGACAGGGAATAACGGTTACGCAGTATTTT
CASSYLRQGITVTQYF
>TRBJ2-5|once|TRBV7-2|NA
TGTGCCAGCAGCTTAACTGGCTTAGAGACCCAGTACTTC
CASSLTGLETQYF